The 26 T cell receptor beta chains listed next were all sequenced from one sample in a study of cytomegalovirus exposure and HLA in healthy donors. It was with 60 Vbeta and 13 Jbeta primers that the PCR ran. Produced via immunoSEQ multiplex PCR; TCRdb's table is partial and in-frame only. The sample consists of approximately 140,000 clones, 80% of them appearing once. The sequencing input was PBMCs. The receptors originated from a woman aged 40 to 55 in good health and CMV-seronegative.

J is TRBJ1-1 and V is TRBV15; a weak D match, TRBD1 (5 bases). Trimming shortened V by 0 bases and J by 4 bases, and 9 bases separated the two germline ends. From germline, CDR1 is LNHNV and CDR2 YYDKDF (reference sequence). The CDR3 spans 14 residues. CDR3 nucleotide sequence: TGTGCCACCAGCAGAGATACCGGGGGCACTGAAGCTTTCTTT. This encodes CATSRDTGGTEAFF.

CDR3 nucleotides: TGTGCCAGCAGCGTAAACAGGGCGGGCGACACCATATATTTT. Protein sequence: CASSVNRAGDTIYF. The chain links TRBV9 to TRBJ1-3; possible D gene TRBD1, 6 bases. Germline CDR1 reads SGDLS; CDR2 reads YYNGEE. V gave up 1 base and J gave up 8 bases, with 13 bases separating them. This CDR3 has 14 residues. Complete variable domain (other parts from reference TRBV9 and TRBJ1-3): DSGVTQTPKHLITATGQRVTLRCSPRSGDLSVYWYQQSLDQGLQFLIQYYNGEERAKGNILERFSAQQFPDLHSELNLSSLELGDSALYFCASSVNRAGDTIYFGEGSWLTVV.

This rearrangement joins TRBV28 to TRBJ1-5; D perhaps matches TRBD1 (5 bases). Germline loops: CDR1 MDHEN, CDR2 SYDVKM. Trimming pared 6 bases from V and 2 bases from J, leaving 14 bases between. CDR3 size: 15 residues. The CDR3 protein is CASSPWRGGNQPQHF. The CDR3 region has the DNA TGTGCCAGCAGCCCTTGGAGGGGCGGCAATCAGCCCCAGCATTTT.

The chain links TRBV7-2 to TRBJ2-1; TRBD2 aligns across 11 bases. CDR1 is SGHTA and CDR2 is FQGNSA in the germline V gene. CDR3 size: 15 residues. The trim removed 6 bases at V and 10 bases at J, leaving 11 bases unmatched. The CDR3, as DNA: TGTGCCAGCAGGCTCACTAGCGGGGGACCTCAGGAGCAGTTCTTC. Protein: CASRLTSGGPQEQFF.

The chain employs TRBV2 and TRBJ1-4; 7 bases match TRBD1. Germline CDR1 and CDR2: SNHLY and FYNNEI. V shed 4 bases and J 3 bases; nucleotides not matched to a gene: 5. CDR3 length equals 15 residues. CDR3 sequence (DNA): TGTGCCAGCAGTGGCTCGGGACAGCCTAATGAAAAACTGTTTTTT. Its translation: CASSGSGQPNEKLFF.

The gene calls are TRBV4-3 and TRBJ1-4, with TRBD1 matching over 7 bases. The CDR3 loop spans 14 amino acids. With V trimmed by 3 bases and J by 7 bases, 5 bases remained unmatched. Looked up from germline, CDR1 is LGHNA and CDR2 is YSLEER. DNA for the CDR3: TGCGCCAGCAGCCATCCCAGACAGGGTGAAAAACTGTTTTTT. Translating it yields CASSHPRQGEKLFF.

The V call is TRBV7-8, the J call TRBJ2-3; 8 bases match TRBD2. Germline V gene lookup returns CDR1 SGHVS and CDR2 FQNEAQ. This CDR3 has 16 amino acids. V trimming: 5 bases; J trimming: 0 bases; junction bases outside the gene matches: 7. The CDR3 loop reads CASSPRLAQSTDTQYF. The CDR3 bases are TGTGCCAGCAGCCCCAGACTAGCGCAAAGCACAGATACGCAGTATTTT.

V and J are TRBV4-2 and TRBJ2-1; the D is unclear. Trimming shortened V by 3 bases and J by 3 bases, and 3 bases separated the two germline ends. The CDR3 covers 12 residues. Germline CDR1 LGHNA, CDR2 YNFKEQ. CDR3 nucleotides: TGTGCCAGCAGCCACAACTACAATGAGCAGTTCTTC. Its protein is CASSHNYNEQFF.

V usage is TRBV9 and J usage is TRBJ1-5; D perhaps matches TRBD1 (6 bases). V lost 0 bases, J lost 4 bases, and 11 bases lay in between. Germline loops: CDR1 SGDLS, CDR2 YYNGEE. This CDR3 is built from 15 residues. The CDR3 protein is CASSVGDIANQPQHF. The CDR3 nucleotides are TGTGCCAGCAGCGTAGGGGACATTGCGAATCAGCCCCAGCATTTT.

The DNA of the CDR3 is TGTGCCAGCTCGACAGGGGATGCAACTAATGAAAAACTGTTTTTT. Its translation: CASSTGDATNEKLFF. This rearrangement joins TRBV18 to TRBJ1-4; 8 bases agree with TRBD1. V lost 6 bases and J lost 0; bases outside the gene matches: 3. Germline-derived CDR1 and CDR2 are KGHSH and LQKENI. The CDR3 has 15 residues.

The V and J genes are TRBV7-9 and TRBJ2-5; the D gene is possibly TRBD2 (5 bases). Trimming took 4 bases from V and 1 from J, leaving 10 bases between them. Germline assignment: CDR1 SEHNR and CDR2 FQNEAQ (reference sequence). The CDR3 totals 14 residues. CDR3 nucleotides: TGTGCCAGCAGCTCCGAGGGTTTCCAAGAGACCCAGTACTTC. Its translation is CASSSEGFQETQYF.

CDR3 amino acids: CASSPGDNTQYF. The CDR3 DNA reads TGTGCCAGCAGCCCAGGGGACAATACGCAGTATTTT. This sequence joins TRBV9 and TRBJ2-3; TRBD1 might be the D (6 bases). The CDR3 spans 12 residues. CDR1 and CDR2 from the germline V gene are SGDLS and YYNGEE. Trimming stripped 4 bases from V and 7 bases from J, with 10 bases between.

CDR3 sequence (DNA): TGTGCCAGCAGAAGACAGGGGGCTTCGCACAATGAGCAGTTCTTC. Translated: CASRRQGASHNEQFF. The rearrangement links TRBV28 to TRBJ2-1; 10 bases are a match to TRBD1. V lost 6 bases and J lost 5; bases outside the gene matches: 7. This CDR3 has 15 residues. Germline assignment: CDR1 MDHEN and CDR2 SYDVKM.

V and J are TRBV7-8 and TRBJ2-1; the match to TRBD2 covers 14 bases. Losses at the gene ends were 5 bases for V and 14 bases for J; bases not matched to a gene: 5. The CDR3 totals 13 residues. Germline V gene lookup returns CDR1 SGHVS and CDR2 FQNEAQ. The CDR3 nucleotides are TGTGCCAGCAGCCAGGGACTAGCGGGAGACAAGTTCTTC. This codes for CASSQGLAGDKFF. The complete variable domain, with remaining parts taken from reference TRBV7-8 and TRBJ2-1, reads GAGVSQSPRYKVAKRGQDVALRCDPISGHVSLFWYQQALGQGPEFLTYFQNEAQLDKSGLPSDRFFAERPEGSVSTLKIQRTQQEDSAVYLCASSQGLAGDKFFGPGTRLTVL.

The J gene is TRBJ2-2, the V gene TRBV4-3, with a possible D match to TRBD1 (6 bases). The CDR3 is 16 amino acids. V dropped 4 bases and J dropped 0 bases, with 12 bases sitting between them. Per the germline V gene, CDR1 is LGHNA and CDR2 is YSLEER. The CDR3 here is CASSPGVQSNTGELFF. The DNA of the CDR3 is TGCGCCAGCAGCCCAGGGGTACAGTCGAACACCGGGGAGCTGTTTTTT.

The rearrangement uses TRBV28 and TRBJ1-2, with 9 nucleotides matching TRBD1. The CDR3 covers 17 residues. The germline V gene encodes CDR1 MDHEN and CDR2 SYDVKM. V lost 5 bases, J lost 2 bases, and 12 bases stayed unmatched. DNA for the CDR3: TGTGCCAGCAGTCCATTGACAGGGGGGTCCAAAAACTATGGCTACACCTTC. Its protein product is CASSPLTGGSKNYGYTF.

A few counts support this clone. This chain links TRBV7-9 with TRBJ1-1; unclear D gene. The germline V gene encodes CDR1 SEHNR and CDR2 FQNEAQ (reference sequence). V lost 5 bases and J lost 8, with 9 bases in between. This CDR3 spans 11 amino acids. CDR3 sequence: CASSLPREAFF. In DNA, the CDR3 is TGTGCCAGCAGCCTGCCCAGGGAAGCTTTCTTT.

This clone has more than one count but fewer than ten. The rearrangement joins TRBV5-6 to TRBJ2-7; 7 bases agree with TRBD1. The J segment lost 2 bases and the V segment lost 0 bases, leaving 5 bases of the junction unmatched. The germline V gene encodes CDR1 SGHDT and CDR2 YYEEEE. This CDR3 comprises 15 residues. As DNA, the CDR3 is TGTGCCAGCAGCTTGGGGACAGGACCAGCCTACGAGCAGTACTTC. Protein: CASSLGTGPAYEQYF.

This clone was counted a few times. The chain joins TRBV4-3 to TRBJ2-2, with TRBD2 identical over 13 bases. V lost 0 bases to trimming and J lost 8 bases; unmatched junction nucleotides: 6. This CDR3 region has 17 residues. Germline V gene lookup returns CDR1 LGHNA and CDR2 YSLEER. The CDR3 sequence: CASSQEALTSGRGELFF. The CDR3 region has the DNA TGCGCCAGCAGCCAAGAGGCTCTGACTAGCGGGAGGGGGGAGCTGTTTTTT.

The chain couples TRBV14 to TRBJ2-3; D is unclear. Germline loops: CDR1 SGHDN, CDR2 FVKESK. Trimming took off 4 bases at V and 2 bases at J, with 10 bases between the two ends. The CDR3 contains 14 residues. This CDR3 reads CASSPRYLTDTQYF. In DNA form, the CDR3 reads TGTGCCAGCAGCCCGCGCTACCTCACAGATACGCAGTATTTT.

CDR3: CASSLSTGGARETQYF. The CDR3 region has the DNA TGTGCCAGCAGCTTATCAACAGGGGGGGCGCGAGAGACCCAGTACTTC. V and J are TRBV11-1 and TRBJ2-5; D perhaps matches TRBD1 (8 bases). The CDR3 is 16 residues long. CDR1 and CDR2 from the germline V gene are SGHAT and FQDESV (reference sequence). V was cut by 2 bases and J by 4 bases, with 17 bases left in between.

The chain uses TRBV9 and TRBJ1-3; D possibly corresponds to TRBD1 (5 bases). Germline V gene lookup returns CDR1 SGDLS and CDR2 YYNGEE. This CDR3 has 17 residues. The V and J ends lost 0 bases and 0 bases respectively, with 13 bases between them. CDR3 in DNA: TGTGCCAGCAGCGTAGCGGCCAGGGCAAACTCTGGAAACACCATATATTTT. Residues: CASSVAARANSGNTIYF.

The chain combines TRBV2 with TRBJ1-1, with D possibly TRBD1 on 6 matching bases. Per the germline V gene, CDR1 is SNHLY and CDR2 is FYNNEI. The V end was cut by 7 bases, the J end by 3 bases, with 6 bases between. This CDR3 region has 11 residues. The CDR3 nucleotides read TGTGCCAGCAACAGGGACACTGAAGCTTTCTTT. Encoded protein: CASNRDTEAFF.

At least ten counts were recorded for this clone. V is TRBV29-1 and J is TRBJ1-4; D unclear. CDR1 SQVTM and CDR2 ANQGSEA come from the germline V gene. V lost 6 bases and J lost 5, with 13 bases in between. This CDR3 spans 13 amino acids. For the CDR3, the DNA is TGCAGCGTGGGTGACGGGAGGAATGAAAAACTGTTTTTT. Its protein is CSVGDGRNEKLFF. Looking up the rest from reference TRBV29-1 and TRBJ1-4 gives the full variable domain: SAVISQKPSRDICQRGTSLTIQCQVDSQVTMMFWYRQQPGQSLTLIATANQGSEATYESGFVIDKFPISRPNLTFSTLTVSNMSPEDSSIYLCSVGDGRNEKLFFGSGTQLSVL.

The rearrangement uses TRBV2 and TRBJ2-7; 7 bases map to TRBD1. Trimming removed 6 bases from V and 4 bases from J; junction bases left unmatched: 6. CDR3 length: 13 amino acids. CDR1 is SNHLY, CDR2 FYNNEI, per germline. The CDR3 DNA reads TGTGCCAGCAGCACCGGGACAGTTTACGAGCAGTACTTC. It is translated as CASSTGTVYEQYF.

V gene TRBV5-4 combines with J gene TRBJ2-7; possible D gene TRBD1, 5 bases. CDR1 SGHNT and CDR2 YYREEE come from the germline V gene (reference sequence). The V gene lost 3 bases and the J gene lost 2 bases, with 9 bases spanning the gap. The CDR3 is made up of 13 amino acids. The CDR3 nucleotides read TGTGCCAGCAGCTCAGGACAAACCTACGAGCAGTACTTC. Amino acids: CASSSGQTYEQYF.